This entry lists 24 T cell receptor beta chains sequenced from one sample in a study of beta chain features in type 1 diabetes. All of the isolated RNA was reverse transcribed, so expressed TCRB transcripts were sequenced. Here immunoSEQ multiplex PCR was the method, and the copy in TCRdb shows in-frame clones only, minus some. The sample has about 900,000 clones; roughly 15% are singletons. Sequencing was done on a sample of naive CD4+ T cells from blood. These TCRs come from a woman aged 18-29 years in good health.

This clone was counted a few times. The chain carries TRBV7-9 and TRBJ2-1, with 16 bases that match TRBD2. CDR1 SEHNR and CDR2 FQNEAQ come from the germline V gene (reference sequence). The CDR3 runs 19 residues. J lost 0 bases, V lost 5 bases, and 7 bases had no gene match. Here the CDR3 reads CASSGPGLAGGPSYNEQFF. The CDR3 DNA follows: TGTGCCAGCAGCGGACCGGGACTAGCGGGAGGGCCCTCCTACAATGAGCAGTTCTTC.

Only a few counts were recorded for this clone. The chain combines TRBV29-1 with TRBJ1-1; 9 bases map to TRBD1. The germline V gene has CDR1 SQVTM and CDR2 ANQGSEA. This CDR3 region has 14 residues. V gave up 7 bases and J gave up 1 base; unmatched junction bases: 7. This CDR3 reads CSERGTGQNTEAFF. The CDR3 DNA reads TGCAGCGAGAGGGGGACAGGGCAGAACACTGAAGCTTTCTTT.

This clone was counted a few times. CDR3 in amino acids: CASSLESAGYNEQFF. Here the CDR3 DNA reads TGCGCCAGCAGCTTGGAGTCAGCGGGTTACAATGAGCAGTTCTTC. This rearrangement joins TRBV5-1 to TRBJ2-1; possibly TRBD2 for D (6 bases). The V gene lost 0 bases and the J gene lost 4 bases, with 11 bases spanning the gap. This CDR3 has 15 amino acids. CDR1 SGHRS and CDR2 YFSETQ come from the germline V gene.

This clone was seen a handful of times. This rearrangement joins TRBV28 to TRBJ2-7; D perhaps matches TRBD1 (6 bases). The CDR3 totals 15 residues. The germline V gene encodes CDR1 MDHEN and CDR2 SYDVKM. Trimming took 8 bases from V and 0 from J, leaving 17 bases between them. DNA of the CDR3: TGTGCCAGCGCGAAACCAGGGGTGGGCTCCTACGAGCAGTACTTC. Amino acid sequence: CASAKPGVGSYEQYF.

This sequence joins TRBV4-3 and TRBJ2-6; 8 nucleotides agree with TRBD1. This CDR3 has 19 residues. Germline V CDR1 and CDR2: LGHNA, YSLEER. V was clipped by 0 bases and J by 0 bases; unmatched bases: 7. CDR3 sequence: CASSQDLGRGLSGANVLTF. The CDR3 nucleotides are TGCGCCAGCAGCCAAGATCTCGGCAGGGGGCTCTCTGGGGCCAACGTCCTGACTTTC.

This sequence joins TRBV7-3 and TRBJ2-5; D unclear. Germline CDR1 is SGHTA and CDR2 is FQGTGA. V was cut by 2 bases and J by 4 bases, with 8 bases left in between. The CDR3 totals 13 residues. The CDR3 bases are TGTGCCAGCAGCTTAGTTTGGGGAGAGACCCAGTACTTC. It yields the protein CASSLVWGETQYF. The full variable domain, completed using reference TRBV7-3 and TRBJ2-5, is GAGVSQTPSNKVTEKGKYVELRCDPISGHTALYWYRQSLGQGPEFLIYFQGTGAADDSGLPNDRFFAVRPEGSVSTLKIQRTERGDSAVYLCASSLVWGETQYFGPGTRLLVL.

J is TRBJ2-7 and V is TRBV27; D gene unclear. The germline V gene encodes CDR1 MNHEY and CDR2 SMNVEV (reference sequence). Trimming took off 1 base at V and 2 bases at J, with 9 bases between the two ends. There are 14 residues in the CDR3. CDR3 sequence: CASSLYEKPYEQYF. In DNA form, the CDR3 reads TGTGCCAGCAGTTTATACGAGAAGCCCTACGAGCAGTACTTC.

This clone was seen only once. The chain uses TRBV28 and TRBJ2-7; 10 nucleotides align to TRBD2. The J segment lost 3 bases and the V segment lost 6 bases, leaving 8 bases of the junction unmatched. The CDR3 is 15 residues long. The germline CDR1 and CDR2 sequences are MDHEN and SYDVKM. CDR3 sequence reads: CASRAGSGRLYEQYF. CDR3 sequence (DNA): TGTGCCAGCAGGGCAGGTAGCGGGAGGCTCTACGAGCAGTACTTC.

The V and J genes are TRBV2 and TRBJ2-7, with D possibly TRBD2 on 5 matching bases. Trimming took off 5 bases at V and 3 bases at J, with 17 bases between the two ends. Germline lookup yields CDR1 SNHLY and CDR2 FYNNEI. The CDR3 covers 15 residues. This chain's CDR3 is CASSPLGLINYEQYF. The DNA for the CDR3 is TGTGCCAGCAGTCCACTAGGTCTTATTAACTACGAGCAGTACTTC.

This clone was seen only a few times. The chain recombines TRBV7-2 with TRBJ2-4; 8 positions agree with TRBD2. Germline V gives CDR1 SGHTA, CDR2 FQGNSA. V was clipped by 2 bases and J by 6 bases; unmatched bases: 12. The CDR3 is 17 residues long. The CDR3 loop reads CASSLWGTRGWANIQYF. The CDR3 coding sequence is TGTGCCAGCAGCTTATGGGGGACTAGGGGATGGGCAAACATTCAGTACTTC.

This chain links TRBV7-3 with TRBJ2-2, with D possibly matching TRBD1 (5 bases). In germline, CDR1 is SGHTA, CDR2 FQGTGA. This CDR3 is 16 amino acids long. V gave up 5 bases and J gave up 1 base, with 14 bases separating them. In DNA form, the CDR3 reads TGTGCCAGCAGCGGCTCCCTCGGACAGAACACCGGGGAGCTGTTTTTT. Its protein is CASSGSLGQNTGELFF.

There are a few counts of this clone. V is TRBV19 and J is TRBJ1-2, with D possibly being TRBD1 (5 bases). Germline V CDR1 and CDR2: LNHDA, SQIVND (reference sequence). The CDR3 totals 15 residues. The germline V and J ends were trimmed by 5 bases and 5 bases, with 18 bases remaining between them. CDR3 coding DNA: TGTGCCAGTAGTTTCGTGCGGGACGGTCCTTATGGCTACACCTTC. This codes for CASSFVRDGPYGYTF.

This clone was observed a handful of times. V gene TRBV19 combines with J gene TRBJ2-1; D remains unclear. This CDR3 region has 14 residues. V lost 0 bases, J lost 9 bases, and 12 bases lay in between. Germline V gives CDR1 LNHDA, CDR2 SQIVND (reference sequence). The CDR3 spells CASSIEAPWGEQFF. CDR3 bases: TGTGCCAGTAGTATAGAAGCTCCGTGGGGTGAGCAGTTCTTC.

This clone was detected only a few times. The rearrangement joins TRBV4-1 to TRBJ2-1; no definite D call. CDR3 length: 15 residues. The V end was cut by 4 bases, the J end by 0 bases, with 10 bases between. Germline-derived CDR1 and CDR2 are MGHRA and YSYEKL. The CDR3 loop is CASSLRRSSYNEQFF. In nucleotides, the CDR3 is TGCGCCAGCAGCCTCCGACGCAGCTCCTACAATGAGCAGTTCTTC.

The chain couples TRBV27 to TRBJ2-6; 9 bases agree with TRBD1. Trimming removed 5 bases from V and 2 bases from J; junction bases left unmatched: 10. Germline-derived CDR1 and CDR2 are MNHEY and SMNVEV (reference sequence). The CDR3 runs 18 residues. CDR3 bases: TGTGCCAGCAGTGTCCTCCGGGACAGGGTTGCTGGGGCCAACGTCCTGACTTTC. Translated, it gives CASSVLRDRVAGANVLTF.

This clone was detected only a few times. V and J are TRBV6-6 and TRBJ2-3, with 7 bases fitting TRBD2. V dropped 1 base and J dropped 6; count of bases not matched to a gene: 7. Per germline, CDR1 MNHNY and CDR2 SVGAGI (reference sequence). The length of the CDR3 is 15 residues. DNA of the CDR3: TGTGCCAGCAGTTACTTCGGCGGGAGTGGGGATACGCAGTATTTT. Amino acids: CASSYFGGSGDTQYF.

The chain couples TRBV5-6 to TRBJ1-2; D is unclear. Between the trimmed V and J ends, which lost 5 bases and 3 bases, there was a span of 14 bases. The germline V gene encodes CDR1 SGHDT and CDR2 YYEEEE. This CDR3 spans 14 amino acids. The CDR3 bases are TGTGCCAGCAGTTCCCGCGGCAAGGACTATGGCTACACCTTC. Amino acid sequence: CASSSRGKDYGYTF.

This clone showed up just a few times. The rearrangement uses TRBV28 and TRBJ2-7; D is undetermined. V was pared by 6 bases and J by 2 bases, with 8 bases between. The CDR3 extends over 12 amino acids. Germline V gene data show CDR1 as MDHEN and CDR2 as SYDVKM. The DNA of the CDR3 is TGTGCCAGCAGCCAGCCTGCCTACGAGCAGTACTTC. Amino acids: CASSQPAYEQYF. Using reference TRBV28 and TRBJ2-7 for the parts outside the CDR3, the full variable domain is DVKVTQSSRYLVKRTGEKVFLECVQDMDHENMFWYRQDPGLGLRLIYFSYDVKMKEKGDIPEGYSVSREKKERFSLILESASTNQTSMYLCASSQPAYEQYFGPGTRLTVT.

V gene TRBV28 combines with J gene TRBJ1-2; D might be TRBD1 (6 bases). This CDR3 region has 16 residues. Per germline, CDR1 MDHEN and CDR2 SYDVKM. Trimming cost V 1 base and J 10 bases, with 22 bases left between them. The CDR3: CASSLLSGVGLVPYTF. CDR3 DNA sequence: TGTGCCAGCAGTTTATTATCAGGGGTTGGGCTGGTGCCCTACACCTTC.

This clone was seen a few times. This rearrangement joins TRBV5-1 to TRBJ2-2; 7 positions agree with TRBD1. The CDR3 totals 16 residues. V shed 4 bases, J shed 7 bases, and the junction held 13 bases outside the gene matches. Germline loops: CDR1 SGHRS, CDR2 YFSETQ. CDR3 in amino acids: CASSHRSTGINGELFF. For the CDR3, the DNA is TGCGCCAGCAGCCACCGCTCGACAGGGATCAACGGGGAGCTGTTTTTT.

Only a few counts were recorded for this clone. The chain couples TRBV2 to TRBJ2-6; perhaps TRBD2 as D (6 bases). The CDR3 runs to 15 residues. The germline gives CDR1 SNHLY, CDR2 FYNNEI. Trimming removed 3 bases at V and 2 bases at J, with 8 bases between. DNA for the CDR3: TGTGCCAGCAGTGAGGAGGGAACTGGGGCCAACGTCCTGACTTTC. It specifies CASSEEGTGANVLTF.

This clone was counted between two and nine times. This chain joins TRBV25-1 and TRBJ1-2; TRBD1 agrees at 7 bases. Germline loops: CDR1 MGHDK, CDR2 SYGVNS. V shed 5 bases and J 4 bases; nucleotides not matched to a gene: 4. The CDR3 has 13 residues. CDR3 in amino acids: CASSKTGFYGYTF. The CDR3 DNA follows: TGTGCCAGCAGTAAGACAGGGTTCTATGGCTACACCTTC.

DNA for the CDR3: TGTGCCAGCGGGTCGGGACAGATGAGGCCCCAGCATTTT. Its protein product is CASGSGQMRPQHF. V usage is TRBV2 and J usage is TRBJ1-5; TRBD1 matches at 7 bases. V shed 8 bases, J shed 9 bases, and the junction held 10 bases outside the gene matches. The CDR3 contains 13 residues. Per germline, CDR1 SNHLY and CDR2 FYNNEI.

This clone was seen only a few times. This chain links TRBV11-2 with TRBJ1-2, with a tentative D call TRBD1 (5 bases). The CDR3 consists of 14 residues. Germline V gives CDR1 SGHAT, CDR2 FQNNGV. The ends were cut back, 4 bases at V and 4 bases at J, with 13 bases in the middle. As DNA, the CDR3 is TGTGCCAGCAGCTCATACGCGGGGCTCTATGGCTACACCTTC. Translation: CASSSYAGLYGYTF.